The T cell receptor beta chain described here comes from a study of response to subunit inactivated influenza vaccine. Study observations and caveats: A suggestion made by the authors is that each seasonal influenza vaccination recruits few new T cells.

CDR3 size: 13 residues. Germline CDR1 reads DFQATT; CDR2 reads SNEGSKA (reference sequence). V shed 2 bases and J shed 3 bases, with 8 bases lying between them. MiXCR, run by TCRdb on the RT-PCR reads, gives a single entry per CDR3 protein. The sample gives around 520,000 distinct CDR3 sequences, roughly 27% of which show up once; 1.5% to 2% is in the top ten. A few counts support this clonotype. The antigen remains undetermined. The material was CD4+ T cells sorted from PBMCs, obtained about 5 days after vaccination. The sequence came from a man aged 45-60 years who received an inactivated influenza vaccine. The chain has TRBV20-1 and TRBJ2-4; D is ambiguous. CDR3 nucleotides: TGCAGTGCTAGACAGATTGTCAAAAACATTCAGTACTTC. This translates into CSARQIVKNIQYF.